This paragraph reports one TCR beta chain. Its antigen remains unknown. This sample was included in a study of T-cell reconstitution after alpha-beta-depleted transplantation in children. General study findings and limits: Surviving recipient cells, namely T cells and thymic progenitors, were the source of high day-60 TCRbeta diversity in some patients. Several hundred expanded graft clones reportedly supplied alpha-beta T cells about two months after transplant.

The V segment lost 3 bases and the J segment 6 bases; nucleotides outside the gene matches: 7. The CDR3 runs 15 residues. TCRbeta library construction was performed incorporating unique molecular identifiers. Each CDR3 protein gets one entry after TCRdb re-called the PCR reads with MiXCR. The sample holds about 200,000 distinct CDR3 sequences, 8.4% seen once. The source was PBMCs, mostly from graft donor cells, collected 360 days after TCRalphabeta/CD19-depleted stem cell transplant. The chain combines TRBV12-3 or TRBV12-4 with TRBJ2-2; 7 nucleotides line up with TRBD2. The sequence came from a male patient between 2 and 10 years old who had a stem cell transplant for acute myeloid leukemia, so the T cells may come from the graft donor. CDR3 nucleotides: TGTGCCAGCAGTTTCTCCGCGACTAGCCCCGGGGAGCTGTTTTTT. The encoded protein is CASSFSATSPGELFF.